The present T cell receptor beta chain was sequenced within a study of cytomegalovirus exposure and HLA in healthy donors. General study points: The later analysis indicated that the majority of CMV-associated TCR beta chains appeared HLA-restricted. As immune exposure information, only CMV serostatus was available. Presence/absence analyses assumed roughly uniform sequencing depth across donors, which may not hold.

V lost 5 bases, J lost 2 bases, and 8 bases stayed unmatched. This CDR3 contains 15 residues. Germline assignment: CDR1 LGHNA and CDR2 YNFKEQ. This clone was found a few times. Its antigen is still unknown. The primer mix had 60 Vbeta and 13 Jbeta primers. Data came from immunoSEQ multiplex PCR; TCRdb stores just in-frame clones and leaves some out. The sample records about 150,000 clones, 8.9% being singletons. This TCR was recovered from a woman in her thirties or forties in good health and CMV-seropositive. The sample taken for sequencing was PBMCs. The rearrangement links TRBV4-2 to TRBJ1-2; 7 bases agree with TRBD1. CDR3 sequence: CASSLAEGGNYGYTF. The CDR3 DNA sequence: TGTGCCAGCAGCTTGGCGGAAGGGGGCAACTATGGCTACACCTTC.